This T cell receptor (beta chain) was found in a study of cytomegalovirus exposure and HLA in healthy donors. Overall study findings and caveats: In a later analysis, several top co-occurrence clusters appeared linked to parvovirus B19, influenza, CMV and Epstein-Barr virus. The majority of TCR sequences were rare, yet some public TCRs appeared in many donors. The study designated fewer than 200 TCR beta chains cytomegalovirus-associated. Later analysis demonstrated an association between a missense DCLRE1C variant and TCR beta V- and J-gene trimming.

As concerns this clone: Its antigen remains unidentified.

It was with 60 Vbeta and 13 Jbeta primers that the PCR ran. Measured with immunoSEQ multiplex PCR; TCRdb has only the in-frame clones, and not every one. The sample includes some 76,000 clones. The V end lost 1 base, the J end lost 3 bases, and 9 bases lay between the germline ends. This CDR3 has 14 amino acids. CDR1 LGHNA and CDR2 YSLEER come from the germline V gene. This chain uses TRBV4-3 with TRBJ1-1; D gene ambiguous. This TCR was recovered from a man aged 35 to 55 in good health and CMV-seronegative. Sequenced input: PBMCs. CDR3 sequence reads: CASSQVLYDTEAFF. In DNA, the CDR3 is TGCGCCAGCAGCCAAGTCTTGTATGACACTGAAGCTTTCTTT.